The 11 T cell receptor beta chains below were found in one sample sequenced in a study of breast tumors, draining lymph nodes, adjacent tissues. TCRdb reprocessed the multiplex PCR reads with MiXCR, giving one entry per CDR3 protein. Of around 190,000 distinct CDR3 sequences listed, 33% are singletons. Breast cancer patients provided tissue from their axillary draining lymph nodes. Sequenced: axillary lymph node tissue. These receptors were collected from a female donor with breast cancer. Some clones in this sample may be carry-over from other donors' samples.

This clonotype was counted many times. The rearrangement uses TRBV10-1 and TRBJ1-3; 9 nucleotides align to TRBD1. Germline V lookup: CDR1 WNHNN, CDR2 SYGVQD (reference sequence). This CDR3 region has 17 residues. After removal of 4 bases from V and 4 bases from J, the junction contained 11 bases not matched to a gene. CDR3 protein: CASSAGQGTLEGNTIYF. For the CDR3, the DNA is TGCGCCAGCAGTGCCGGACAGGGGACTTTAGAGGGAAACACCATATATTTT.

This clonotype was seen many times. In DNA, the CDR3 is TGTGCCATCAGTGATGGAGGGGACAGGCAGCCCCAGCATTTT. Its protein product is CAISDGGDRQPQHF. The chain is built from TRBV10-3 and TRBJ1-5; 8 bases line up with TRBD1. Germline-derived CDR1 and CDR2 are ENHRY and SYGVKD. V gave up 3 bases and J gave up 7 bases; unmatched junction bases: 5. The CDR3 contains 14 residues.

The J gene is TRBJ1-6, the V gene TRBV2, with no clear D. Looked up from germline, CDR1 is SNHLY and CDR2 is FYNNEI. The germline V and J ends were trimmed by 5 bases and 14 bases, with 16 bases remaining between them. The CDR3 totals 13 residues. CDR3 DNA: TGTGCCAGCAGTCTCACCTCCATTGCGACCCTCCACTTT. This encodes CASSLTSIATLHF. Full variable domain (remainder filled in from reference TRBV2 and TRBJ1-6): EPEVTQTPSHQVTQMGQEVILRCVPISNHLYFYWYRQILGQKVEFLVSFYNNEISEKSEIFDDQFSVERPDGSNFTLKIRSTKLEDSAMYFCASSLTSIATLHFGNGTRLTVT.

This clonotype was seen a handful of times. This sequence may be a read error, since a much larger clone differs from it by one base. This rearrangement joins TRBV20-1 to TRBJ1-2, with no clear D. The CDR3 length is 13 residues. CDR1 and CDR2 from the germline V gene are DFQATT and SNEGSKA (reference sequence). The CDR3 here is CSARSPANYGYAF. The CDR3 bases are TGCAGTGCTAGATCCCCGGCTAACTATGGCTACGCCTTC.

There are many counts of this clonotype. The J gene is TRBJ1-5, the V gene TRBV2; a weak D match, TRBD1 (6 bases). The germline V and J ends were trimmed by 8 bases and 5 bases, with 13 bases remaining between them. Germline V gene sequence: CDR1 SNHLY, CDR2 FYNNEI. CDR3 size: 13 residues. CDR3 protein: CASDRSEDQPQHF. DNA of the CDR3: TGTGCCAGCGACAGGTCCGAGGATCAGCCCCAGCATTTT.

J is TRBJ2-6 and V is TRBV11-3; D might be TRBD1 or TRBD2, each matching 6 bases. Trimming pared 0 bases from V and 0 bases from J, leaving 9 bases between. The CDR3 has 17 amino acids. Germline V gene sequence: CDR1 SGHNT, CDR2 YENEEA. Here the CDR3 reads CASSLEGGISGANVLTF. DNA for the CDR3: TGTGCCAGCAGCTTAGAGGGGGGCATCTCTGGGGCCAACGTCCTGACTTTC.

This clonotype turned up a few times. This clone may be a read error of a much larger clone one base away. The chain joins TRBV7-9 to TRBJ2-1; D tentatively reads TRBD1 or TRBD2 (6 bases each). This CDR3 has 14 residues. Looked up from germline, CDR1 is SEHNR and CDR2 is FQNEAQ (reference sequence). V was shortened by 4 bases and J by 8 bases, with 15 bases between the two germline ends. This chain's CDR3 is CASSSVGGLDEQFF. CDR3 bases: TGTGCCAGCAGCTCCGTGGGGGGCCTTGATGAGCAGTTCTTC.

As for this clonotype: A much larger clone differs from this one at a single base, so this may be a read error. The missing conserved phenylalanine or tryptophan at the end of this CDR3 makes a read error likely. The chain has TRBV14 and TRBJ2-6, with a possible D match to TRBD1 (5 bases). Germline V gene data show CDR1 as SGHDN and CDR2 as FVKESK. The CDR3 contains 13 residues. The V end was cut by 10 bases, the J end by 0 bases, with 7 bases between. CDR3: CATGFSGANVLTS. The DNA for the CDR3 is TGTGCCACAGGGTTCTCTGGGGCCAACGTCCTGACTTCC.

A few counts support this clonotype. This chain links TRBV27 with TRBJ1-5, with 10 bases that match TRBD1. Germline assignment: CDR1 MNHEY and CDR2 SMNVEV (reference sequence). CDR3 length equals 17 residues. The trim removed 4 bases at V and 0 bases at J, leaving 6 bases unmatched. Here the CDR3 reads CASSSTGQGISNQPQHF. CDR3 coding DNA: TGTGCCAGCAGTTCCACGGGACAGGGGATTAGCAATCAGCCCCAGCATTTT.

A word on this clonotype: This likely comes from a read error, as the CDR3 has no conserved phenylalanine or tryptophan at its end. Because the CDR3's place on the DNA is in doubt, the DNA is left out and the CDR3 is given as listed by TCRdb. V gene TRBV19 combines with J gene TRBJ1-6; no DNA check was done on the table's D call, TRBD1. Both ends counted, the CDR3 spans 12 residues. The germline gives CDR1 LNHDA, CDR2 SQIVND (reference sequence). CDR3 sequence: CASSIGARGLLS.

A note on this clonotype: The conserved phenylalanine or tryptophan normally closing the CDR3 is absent here, so this likely arose from a read error. This sequence joins TRBV4-2 and TRBJ2-5; D is possibly TRBD1 (6 bases). Trimming took 1 base from V and 0 from J, leaving 9 bases between them. The CDR3 runs to 15 residues. CDR1 and CDR2 from the germline V gene are LGHNA and YNFKEQ. The CDR3 here is CASSQGTAHQETQYL. CDR3 DNA sequence: TGTGCCAGCAGCCAAGGGACAGCCCACCAAGAGACCCAGTACCTC.